This TCR beta chain was sequenced for a study of cytomegalovirus exposure and HLA in healthy donors (dated 2017 in TCRdb). Regarding the study in general: According to an earlier analysis of around 600 of the donors, 200 million or so T cells yielded over 100 million unique TCR beta sequences and around 300 Gb of sequence data. About 310 gigabases of sequencing data and approximately 85 million unique TCR sequences were included in an early release covering roughly 600 HLA-typed donors. The genetic ancestry cluster associated with self-reported Caucasian donors included 81% of the roughly 400 genotyped donors. The study aimed to test whether cataloging public T cell receptors could reveal signatures of past pathogen exposure. The T cell repertoires of some 700 subjects were profiled by immunosequencing and related to cytomegalovirus serostatus. Besides the first cohort of approximately 670 subjects, a separate validation cohort made up of 90 to 150 different subjects was used. To predict cytomegalovirus infection status, the study combined high-throughput TCR immunosequencing, statistical association of individual TCRs with disease status, and machine learning. In a later analysis, previously published TCR beta repertoires from 666 donors were re-analyzed and high-resolution HLA genotyping was added so that TCR occurrence patterns could be studied. Rather than using new phenotypic data, the later analysis identified candidate immune exposures from TCR beta sequences and from how often those sequences occurred across donors. An earlier analysis of a few hundred of the donors applied high-throughput TCR beta sequencing to assess whether each TCR beta V gene segment acted as functional or pseudogenic. Donor age, sex, ethnicity and CMV serostatus were compiled alongside the repertoire data. Genome-wide SNP genotypes for about 65% of the 666 donors were used in a later genetic analysis, which treated that subset as a discovery cohort. Every discovery cohort repertoire had been produced on one sequencing platform. Class I and class II HLA loci were covered by the typing at four-digit resolution. The number of donors typed differed by locus, with roughly 620-640 for A, B, C, DRB1 and DQB1, 522 for DQA1, 606 for DPA1, and some 440 for DPB1. Several DR-DQ haplotypes were handled as single units for association and clustering, since linkage in the cohort was strong. Across under 500 genotyped donors of the cohort, an average of about 240,000 unique TCR beta nucleotide sequences per donor were sequenced, and roughly 20% of those sequences were non-productive. The full study reports these points: In a later analysis, TCR association rates were found to vary across HLA loci, with the most associated TCRs seen for DRB1 alleles and the fewest for HLA-C alleles. According to a later genetic analysis, donors in an Asian-associated ancestry cluster had fewer N-insertions in productive TCRs than the roughly 660-donor mean. The study gave a list of 150 to 200 TCR beta chains associated with cytomegalovirus. A later analysis found that most CMV-associated TCR beta chains appeared HLA-restricted, with HLA associations seemingly driven largely by CMV exposure. Immune exposure information for the cohort was limited to CMV serostatus. When HLA alleles, especially DR and DQ, strongly co-occurred, TCR associations were difficult to assign to individual alleles. A later analysis found that HLA-associated TCR beta chains were more clonally expanded and had lower generation probabilities than equally common non-associated chains. Linkage disequilibrium might explain the correlated functional status among segregating V segments, but an unknown experimental factor could not be ruled out. Because counts were too low, more than 15 rarely observed V segments, including chromosome 9 orphons, were excluded from the earlier analysis of some 590 of the donors. Across donors, most TCR sequences were observed very rarely, whereas some public TCRs were present in many individuals. In an earlier analysis of 500 to 650 of the donors, most TCR beta V segments appeared in productive rearrangements about 90% or about 30% of the time, broadly matching IMGT annotations. Because HLA typing was unavailable for some donors at each locus, only the typed subset was used in association tests. A later analysis reported that several top co-occurrence clusters appeared linked to parvovirus B19, influenza, CMV and Epstein-Barr virus. A further reported finding was that TCR beta sequences accurately predicted the HLA-A and HLA-B alleles for most subjects in the first cohort. Three of the identified cytomegalovirus-associated TCR beta chains were confirmed in vitro to be specific for cytomegalovirus antigens. Presence/absence analyses assumed roughly uniform sequencing depth across donors, an assumption that may not hold. A cluster of highly shared sequence variants was judged likely to be a technical artifact of the sequencing pipeline. Some IMGT-functional V segments, including TRBV6-2 and TRBV6-3, could not be told apart with the 87-base-pair reads, so those segments were excluded. Specific HLA alleles were associated with 15,000 to 20,000 TCR beta sequences at a false discovery rate of 0.05 in a later analysis. In this cohort, only TCR beta chains were sequenced, and detectable features were limited by the absence of alpha or paired-chain data. An association between a missense DCLRE1C variant and V-gene and J-gene trimming of TCR beta chains was found in a later genetic analysis and replicated in an independent cohort. In both the original and validation cohorts, the classifier was reported to diagnose cytomegalovirus status with high specificity and sensitivity. The authors suggested that the approach could potentially be extended to other disease states and immunological phenotypes.

As encoded in the germline V gene, CDR1 is SGHRS while CDR2 is YFSETQ. From the cysteine up to the phenylalanine, the CDR3 has a length of 16 residues. The kept DNA is CDR3 alone, 48 bases in frame from the first base. Trimming takes 3 bases off V and 3 bases off J; junction bases not matched to a gene: 7. Notes on this clone: Its specific antigen is unknown. Base qualities are not recorded, but no much larger clone differs from it by a single base.

Library preparation employed the immunoSEQ multiplex PCR assay. For the multiplex PCR, a mixture combining 60 forward primers for TCR Vbeta segments and 13 reverse primers for TCR Jbeta segments was used. A multiplex PCR assay on genomic DNA amplified the CDR3 region of rearranged TCR beta genes. On the Illumina HiSeq System, the amplified TCR beta libraries were sequenced as 87-base-pair reads. The source study handled its data this way. A later analysis counted tens of millions of unique TCR beta chains across the 666 repertoires, and 9 million to 14 million of these chains were shared by at least two donors. Raw reads were error-corrected and collapsed into unique sequences by a nearest-neighbor algorithm in which closely related sequences were merged to remove PCR and sequencing errors. V, D and J gene segments were assigned by aligning CDR3 sequences to IMGT reference sequences. For a sequence to be retained, at least a six-nucleotide match to both a V gene segment and a J gene segment was required. Rearrangements were called productive when the CDR3 lacked stop codons and stayed in frame with V and J; all others were non-productive. Following IMGT convention, CDR3 was defined as the stretch from the second conserved V-encoded cysteine to the conserved J-encoded phenylalanine. Sequences without an unambiguous match to a single V gene segment were excluded from the earlier analysis of 587 of the donors. An earlier analysis of fewer than 650 of the donors classified V segments as functional when productive rearrangements were above 56.7% and as segregating when the standard deviation between donors was above 5%. To diagnose cytomegalovirus status from the catalog of TCR beta chain sequences, a statistical classification framework was built. V and J gene assignment, in a later analysis, came from comparing TCR nucleotide sequences with IMGT/GENE-DB human TR gene sequences. A later analysis assigned CDR3 sequences and most-parsimonious VDJ recombination scenarios with the TCRdist pipeline. In a later analysis, every TCR beta chain was defined by the combination of its CDR3 amino acid sequence and its V-gene family, and reads without a unique V-gene family were dropped. In a later analysis, 500 to 700 highly shared, low-generation-probability nucleotide sequences were removed to address suspected cross-contamination and a sequencing artifact. In a later analysis, a clonal expansion index for each public chain was calculated from normalized within-repertoire ranks of inferred template counts. A later analysis computed generation probabilities with a VDJ recombination model fitted to out-of-frame rearrangements, and checked the results against IGoR. In a later analysis, hypergeometric tests were used to score TCR-TCR, TCR-HLA and TCR-CMV co-occurrence, with a repertoire-size bias correction applied to TCR pairs. To estimate false discovery rates, a later analysis permuted the HLA or CMV assignments 20 times. In a later analysis, co-occurring TCRs were grouped using DBSCAN, with TCRdist sequence similarity added in when clustering inside HLA-allele-positive subsets. Repertoires with fewer than 30,000 or more than 120,000 public chains, plus five repertoires with anomalous nucleotide sharing, were excluded from co-occurrence clustering. TCRdb obtained this table from immuneACCESS and retained in-frame rearrangements with V and J assigned. These tables miss some clones; where compared with another copy, unresolved V genes account for less than half of the shortfall, and the remainder is unexplained. That table furnishes V, J and clone size, whereas the DNA furnished D and trimming. Present in this sample are about 150,000 clones, approximately 80% of which were seen just once. Nearly 6.5% of the sample is held by the ten biggest clonotypes.

The cohort comprised 666 healthy bone marrow donors. All cohort members were sampled while nominally healthy, although unrecorded immune exposures were likely present. The donor was CMV seropositive and was included in the group of 270 or so seropositive cohort members. Every donor gave a peripheral blood sample, and the peripheral blood mononuclear cells from that sample were used for TCR beta sequencing. The Qiagen DNeasy Blood Extraction Kit was used to extract genomic DNA from the blood cell samples. This TCR derives from a man aged 45-60 years in good health and CMV-seropositive. Sequencing was done on a sample of PBMCs. The chain is encoded by TRBV5-1 joined to TRBJ2-3, with 10 junctional bases fitting TRBD2. Here the CDR3 is given as CASSSGLAVVTDTQYF. The sequenced DNA is TGCGCCAGCAGCTCCGGACTAGCGGTCGTAACAGATACGCAGTATTTT. Reference TRBV5-1 and TRBJ2-3 proteins supply the regions before and after the CDR3; the full variable domain is: KAGVTQTPRYLIKTRGQQVTLSCSPISGHRSVSWYQQTPGQGLQFLFEYFSETQRNKGNFPGRFSGRQFSNSRSEMNVSTLELGDSALYLCASSSGLAVVTDTQYFGPGTRLTVL.